These 17 T cell receptor beta chains came from one sample sequenced in a study of T-cell memory formation after mild COVID-19. TCRdb analysed the 5' RACE reads with MiXCR anew, one entry per CDR3 protein. The sample records 310,000 or so distinct CDR3 sequences, about 15% being singletons. Material for sequencing was PBMCs or a T cell subset sorted from them (not recorded which). The source of these receptors is a man aged 18 to 30 who had mild COVID-19 (a few samples of this study predate the infection). Cell type and time point are not known.

In its sample, this clonotype was seen a few times. V and J are TRBV19 and TRBJ1-2; D is unresolved. The CDR3 has 13 amino acids. CDR1 and CDR2 from the germline V gene are LNHDA and SQIVND (reference sequence). Trimming shortened V by 5 bases and J by 6 bases, and 13 bases separated the two germline ends. This chain's CDR3 is CASSFNRIDGYTF. CDR3 bases: TGTGCCAGTAGTTTTAACAGAATTGATGGCTACACCTTC.

CDR3 loop: CSARRGGEGYTF. The CDR3 coding sequence is TGCAGTGCTAGACGGGGCGGGGAGGGCTACACCTTC. The chain recombines TRBV20-1 with TRBJ1-2; possible D gene TRBD1, 5 bases. The CDR3 is made up of 12 amino acids. V was trimmed by 2 bases and J by 8 bases, leaving 12 bases between them. The V gene's germline CDR1 is DFQATT and CDR2 SNEGSKA (reference sequence).

This clonotype was detected a few times. The chain links TRBV10-3 to TRBJ2-2, with no clear D. Trimming left V 2 bases short and J 1 base short, with 17 bases between. Germline lookup yields CDR1 ENHRY and CDR2 SYGVKD. The CDR3 is made up of 18 amino acids. CDR3: CAISERFFETQNTGELFF. The CDR3 region has the DNA TGTGCCATCAGTGAGCGATTCTTCGAGACACAGAACACCGGGGAGCTGTTTTTT.

The rearrangement links TRBV27 to TRBJ1-1; TRBD1 matches at 10 bases. Germline V lookup: CDR1 MNHEY, CDR2 SMNVEV (reference sequence). The CDR3 sequence is 16 residues long. J was trimmed by 0 bases and V by 2 bases; bases with no gene match: 3. The CDR3 nucleotides are TGTGCCAGCAGTTTAGGGACAGGGGCCATGAACACTGAAGCTTTCTTT. Its protein is CASSLGTGAMNTEAFF.

The V gene is TRBV29-1, the J gene TRBJ2-7, with D unresolved. The germline V and J ends were trimmed by 4 bases and 3 bases, with 7 bases remaining between them. The germline CDR1 and CDR2 sequences are SQVTM and ANQGSEA. The CDR3 contains 11 residues. This CDR3 is CSVANSYEQYF. CDR3 bases: TGCAGCGTTGCCAACAGCTACGAGCAGTACTTC.

In its sample, this clonotype was seen a few times. The V gene is TRBV6-2 or TRBV6-3, the J gene TRBJ1-5, with D perhaps matching TRBD1 (5 bases). The CDR3 contains 13 residues. Per the germline V gene, CDR1 is MNHEY and CDR2 is SVGEGT. V dropped 5 bases and J dropped 15 bases, with 20 bases sitting between them. CDR3 amino acids: CASSPAGDWDWHF. CDR3 in DNA: TGTGCCAGCAGTCCGGCCGGGGACTGGGATTGGCATTTT.

The chain recombines TRBV20-1 with TRBJ2-1; D may be TRBD1 (5 bases). CDR1 and CDR2 (germline): DFQATT, SNEGSKA (reference sequence). CDR3 size: 13 residues. With 5 bases removed from V and 7 bases from J, the gap between germline ends came to 15 bases. The CDR3 region is CSAPNPRANEQFF. The CDR3 coding sequence is TGCAGTGCTCCGAATCCCAGGGCTAATGAGCAGTTCTTC.

The table lists this clonotype with a few counts. This sequence joins TRBV4-1 and TRBJ2-2; D is unclear. This CDR3 is built from 14 residues. Trimming shortened V by 4 bases and J by 4 bases, and 10 bases separated the two germline ends. CDR1 and CDR2 from the germline V gene are MGHRA and YSYEKL. DNA of the CDR3: TGCGCCAGCAGCCGAACGGAAGGCACCGGGGAGCTGTTTTTT. Its translation: CASSRTEGTGELFF.

Many counts were recorded for this clonotype. This chain uses TRBV6-5 with TRBJ1-1, with a tentative D call TRBD1 (5 bases). V was shortened by 2 bases and J by 0 bases, with 7 bases between the two germline ends. This CDR3 spans 14 amino acids. Germline CDR1 is MNHEY and CDR2 is SVGAGI. CDR3 protein: CASSYARVNTEAFF. Written as DNA, the CDR3 is TGTGCCAGCAGTTACGCCAGGGTGAACACTGAAGCTTTCTTT.

This clonotype was observed a few times. The V and J genes are TRBV4-2 and TRBJ2-5; perhaps TRBD2 as D (6 bases). The CDR3 extends over 17 amino acids. The V and J ends lost 4 bases and 1 base respectively, with 19 bases between them. Germline CDR1 LGHNA, CDR2 YNFKEQ. CDR3 loop: CASSREGVRGFQETQYF. CDR3 DNA sequence: TGTGCCAGCAGCCGAGAGGGCGTGCGGGGTTTCCAAGAGACCCAGTACTTC.

J is TRBJ1-5 and V is TRBV6-2 or TRBV6-3; D gene uncertain. Germline V CDR1 and CDR2: MNHEY, SVGEGT. CDR3 length: 12 amino acids. Deletions cut 0 bases from V and 16 bases from J, with 13 bases between. CDR3 nucleotide sequence: TGTGCCAGCAGTTACTCGATGCGCGGCTTACATTTT. It codes for CASSYSMRGLHF.

This clonotype was seen ten or more times. The chain has TRBV12-3 or TRBV12-4 and TRBJ1-1; D call uncertain. V lost 4 bases, J lost 4 bases, and 16 bases lay in between. This CDR3 is 15 amino acids long. The CDR3 bases are TGTGCCAGCAGTTCCGGATCTGCCCGGGGCACTGAAGCTTTCTTT. This codes for CASSSGSARGTEAFF.

V is TRBV7-9 and J is TRBJ2-7; perhaps TRBD2 as D (5 bases). Germline V gives CDR1 SEHNR, CDR2 FQNEAQ (reference sequence). Deletions cut 5 bases from V and 2 bases from J, with 10 bases between. The CDR3 sequence is 13 residues long. In DNA, the CDR3 is TGTGCCAGCAGCGACGGGGTCCCCTACGAGCAGTACTTC. Its protein product is CASSDGVPYEQYF.

The V and J genes are TRBV20-1 and TRBJ2-1; D gene ambiguous. Germline assignment: CDR1 DFQATT and CDR2 SNEGSKA (reference sequence). The CDR3 sequence is 15 residues long. Trimming removed 0 bases from V and 1 base from J, with 10 bases in between. CDR3 nucleotide sequence: TGCAGTGCTAGAGACCAGGTGGGGTCCTACAATGAGCAGTTCTTC. Translating it yields CSARDQVGSYNEQFF.

This clonotype turned up a few times. The V gene is TRBV5-6, the J gene TRBJ2-1, with D tentatively TRBD1 (6 bases). V was pared by 0 bases and J by 0 bases, with 7 bases between. Germline V gene sequence: CDR1 SGHDT, CDR2 YYEEEE. The CDR3 spans 15 residues. CDR3 sequence: CASSLVGASYNEQFF. Here the CDR3 DNA reads TGTGCCAGCAGCTTGGTGGGGGCCTCCTACAATGAGCAGTTCTTC.

The chain joins TRBV5-1 to TRBJ1-2; maybe TRBD1 (6 bases). CDR3 length equals 14 residues. From germline, CDR1 is SGHRS and CDR2 YFSETQ. The germline V and J ends were trimmed by 0 bases and 6 bases, with 12 bases remaining between them. The CDR3 loop reads CASSLVQGPDGYTF. CDR3 DNA: TGCGCCAGCAGCTTGGTGCAGGGGCCGGATGGCTACACCTTC.

The chain couples TRBV19 to TRBJ2-1, with 8 bases fitting TRBD2. Germline V gene sequence: CDR1 LNHDA, CDR2 SQIVND (reference sequence). Trimming at V came to 9 bases and at J to 0 bases, leaving 7 bases not matched to a gene. The CDR3 length is 15 residues. The CDR3 DNA follows: TGTGCCAGCGGGGGGGCAGACAGCTCCTACAATGAGCAGTTCTTC. Its protein product is CASGGADSSYNEQFF.